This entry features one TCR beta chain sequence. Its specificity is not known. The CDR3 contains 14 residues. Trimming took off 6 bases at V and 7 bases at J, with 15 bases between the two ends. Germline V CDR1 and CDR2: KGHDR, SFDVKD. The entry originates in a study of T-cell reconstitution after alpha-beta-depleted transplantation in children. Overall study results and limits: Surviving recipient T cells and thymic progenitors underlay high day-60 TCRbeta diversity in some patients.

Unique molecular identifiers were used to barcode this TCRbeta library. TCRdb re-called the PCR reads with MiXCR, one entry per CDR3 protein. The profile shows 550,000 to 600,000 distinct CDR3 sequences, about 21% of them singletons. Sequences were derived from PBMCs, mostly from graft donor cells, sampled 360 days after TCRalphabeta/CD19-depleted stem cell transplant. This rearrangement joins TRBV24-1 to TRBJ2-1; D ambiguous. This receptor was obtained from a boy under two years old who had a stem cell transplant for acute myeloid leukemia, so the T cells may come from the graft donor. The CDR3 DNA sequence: TGTGCCACCAGTTCTTCGGCAGGAAGTAATGAGCAGTTCTTC. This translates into CATSSSAGSNEQFF.